The 15 T cell receptor beta chains below come from one sample, sequenced in a study of beta chain features in type 1 diabetes. Reverse transcribing all isolated RNA meant expressed TCRB transcripts were sequenced. TCRdb's table, derived via immunoSEQ multiplex PCR, lists solely in-frame clones and lacks some. The sample consists of hundreds of thousands of clones, roughly a sixth of them appearing once. Sequenced material: naive CD4+ T cells from blood. These receptors all stem from a woman under 30 in good health.

V is TRBV28 and J is TRBJ2-7; the D gene is possibly TRBD2 (5 bases). This CDR3 has 14 amino acids. Germline-derived CDR1 and CDR2 are MDHEN and SYDVKM. Trimming left V 6 bases short and J 2 bases short, with 14 bases between. CDR3 coding DNA: TGTGCCAGCAGAAGGAGGATACGCGCCTACGAGCAGTACTTC. Protein product: CASRRRIRAYEQYF.

In this sample, this clone turned up a few times. DNA of the CDR3: TGTGCCACCAGCAGCCCCGGGACTAGCGGGAGGGGTGAGCAGTTCTTC. The encoded protein is CATSSPGTSGRGEQFF. V gene TRBV15 combines with J gene TRBJ2-1, with 16 nucleotides matching TRBD2. Losses at the gene ends were 3 bases for V and 9 bases for J; bases not matched to a gene: 5. Germline CDR1 reads LNHNV; CDR2 reads YYDKDF (reference sequence). The CDR3 covers 16 residues.

This chain links TRBV7-2 with TRBJ2-3; 9 nucleotides match TRBD1. The junction had 3 bases not matched to a gene; V was cut back by 0 bases and J by 2 bases. Per germline, CDR1 SGHTA and CDR2 FQGNSA. CDR3 length: 16 residues. The CDR3 loop is CASSLAWTGVTDTQYF. Here the CDR3 DNA reads TGTGCCAGCAGCTTAGCATGGACAGGGGTCACAGATACGCAGTATTTT.

The V call is TRBV11-2, the J call TRBJ1-2; D unclear. Germline assignment: CDR1 SGHAT and CDR2 FQNNGV. Trimming pared 5 bases from V and 7 bases from J, leaving 14 bases between. The CDR3 runs to 13 residues. CDR3 in DNA: TGTGCCAGCAGCCCGCTGCTGGAGGGTGGCTACACCTTC. Protein sequence: CASSPLLEGGYTF.

In its sample, this clone was seen a few times. J is TRBJ2-6 and V is TRBV5-1; 8 bases align to TRBD1. Germline-derived CDR1 and CDR2 are SGHRS and YFSETQ. CDR3 length: 18 residues. Losses at the gene ends were 2 bases for V and 2 bases for J; bases not matched to a gene: 9. CDR3 residues: CASSFRPDRAPGANVLTF. In nucleotides, the CDR3 is TGCGCCAGCAGCTTTCGCCCGGACAGGGCACCTGGGGCCAACGTCCTGACTTTC.

The gene calls are TRBV7-2 and TRBJ2-5, with D hard to call. Germline values: CDR1 SGHTA, CDR2 FQGNSA. CDR3 length equals 13 residues. V lost 1 base and J 5 bases, leaving 8 bases between the germline ends. CDR3 in DNA: TGTGCCAGCAGCTTAGATCTGAGGGAGACCCAGTACTTC. Protein product: CASSLDLRETQYF.

The chain uses TRBV28 and TRBJ2-5; 15 bases fit TRBD2. The CDR3 spans 16 residues. Germline V gives CDR1 MDHEN, CDR2 SYDVKM. Trimming took 6 bases from V and 4 from J; bases not matched to a gene: 6. Here the CDR3 DNA reads TGTGCCAGCAGGGGAGGGACTAGCGGGAGGTCAGAGACCCAGTACTTC. This encodes CASRGGTSGRSETQYF. Combining the CDR3 with reference TRBV28 and TRBJ2-5 gives the whole variable domain DVKVTQSSRYLVKRTGEKVFLECVQDMDHENMFWYRQDPGLGLRLIYFSYDVKMKEKGDIPEGYSVSREKKERFSLILESASTNQTSMYLCASRGGTSGRSETQYFGPGTRLLVL.

This clone was seen a handful of times. The chain recombines TRBV6-1 with TRBJ2-1; 8 nucleotides line up with TRBD2. The CDR3 runs to 12 residues. The junction had 6 bases not matched to a gene; V was cut back by 5 bases and J by 12 bases. Germline V CDR1 and CDR2: MNHNS, SASEGT. The CDR3 nucleotides are TGTGCCAGCAGTCTACTCGCGGGGGGGCAGTTCTTC. Translation gives CASSLLAGGQFF.

The chain combines TRBV21-1 with TRBJ2-7; the D segment call TRBD2 is taken from the table without a DNA check. TRBV21-1 is a documented pseudogene. This CDR3 is 14 amino acids long. CDR3 sequence (DNA): TGTGCCAGCAGCAAAGCTGCGGGAGTCTACGAGCAGTACTTC. It is translated as CASSKAAGVYEQYF.

This clone was counted a few times. The chain carries TRBV7-8 and TRBJ2-1; D remains unclear. Germline assignment: CDR1 SGHVS and CDR2 FQNEAQ. The CDR3 spans 11 residues. V dropped 5 bases and J dropped 15 bases, with 14 bases sitting between them. The CDR3 reads CASSLFQRTFF. The CDR3 nucleotides are TGTGCCAGCAGCCTCTTCCAGAGGACGTTCTTC.

This clone was counted a few times. The V call is TRBV6-1, the J call TRBJ2-1; a possible D gene is TRBD2 (6 bases). There are 12 residues in the CDR3. Germline loops: CDR1 MNHNS, CDR2 SASEGT. The V gene lost 2 bases and the J gene lost 10 bases, with 9 bases spanning the gap. As DNA, the CDR3 is TGTGCCAGCAGTGAAATCCTAGCGGAGCAGTTCTTC. It specifies CASSEILAEQFF.

A few counts support this clone. The rearrangement uses TRBV27 and TRBJ2-3; TRBD2 matches at 11 bases. The V and J ends lost 6 bases and 3 bases, in that order; junction bases with no gene match: 8. The CDR3 extends over 16 amino acids. CDR1 is MNHEY, CDR2 SMNVEV, per germline (reference sequence). The CDR3 protein is CASSHSGRAGTDTQYF. In DNA, the CDR3 is TGTGCCAGCAGCCATAGCGGGAGGGCCGGGACAGATACGCAGTATTTT.

The V and J genes are TRBV5-4 and TRBJ2-3; 10 bases align to TRBD2. Germline V gene lookup returns CDR1 SGHNT and CDR2 YYREEE (reference sequence). J gave up 1 base and V 3 bases, and 2 bases lay outside the gene matches. The CDR3 totals 15 residues. The CDR3 nucleotides are TGTGCCAGCAGCTCCGGACTAGCGGGCACAGATACGCAGTATTTT. Protein: CASSSGLAGTDTQYF.

The chain couples TRBV20-1 to TRBJ2-7; D is ambiguous. V lost 0 bases and J 9 bases, leaving 9 bases between the germline ends. Germline assignment: CDR1 DFQATT and CDR2 SNEGSKA (reference sequence). The CDR3 is 11 residues long. The CDR3 coding sequence is TGCAGTGCTAGAGATCGGATGAGGCAGTACTTC. This encodes CSARDRMRQYF.

This clone showed up just a few times. V gene TRBV7-9 combines with J gene TRBJ2-3; D is unclear. CDR3 length equals 13 residues. Germline loops: CDR1 SEHNR, CDR2 FQNEAQ (reference sequence). Between the trimmed V and J ends, which lost 5 bases and 1 base, there was a span of 7 bases. The CDR3 nucleotides read TGTGCCAGCAGCCCCCGTGGCACAGATACGCAGTATTTT. This encodes CASSPRGTDTQYF.